This T cell receptor beta chain was sequenced for a study of early T cells in non-severe SARS-CoV-2 infection (dated by TCRdb to the early 2020s). Regarding the research as a whole: TCR sequencing used bulk RNA from unsorted whole blood, so alpha and beta chains could not be paired.

There are 14 amino acids in the CDR3, from cysteine to phenylalanine inclusive. The retained sequence is limited to the CDR3, 42 bases, with the frame set at the first base. From the germline V gene (reference sequence), CDR1 is DFQATT and CDR2 is SNEGSKA. V is cut back by 3 bases and J by 10 bases, with 13 bases in the junction unmatched. Libraries were constructed by 5' RACE. TCRdb lists the instrument as NextSeq 500. To correct for sequencing error and PCR bias, the TCR library protocol tagged individual cDNA molecules with unique molecular identifiers. Both TCR alpha and beta chains were sequenced, and tight co-correlation was observed between alpha and beta sequence abundances in each sample. As for the original processing: V gene, J gene and CDR3 annotation of TCR sequences was performed with Decombinator V4. Expanded TCRs were defined as changing significantly between any two time points under a Poisson model with p below 0.0001. TCR abundances were normalised to the total number of TCRs sequenced per sample and were expressed as counts per million. MAIT TCRs were defined by TRAV1-2 paired with TRAJ12, TRAJ20 or TRAJ33, and iNKT TCRs by TRAV10 paired with TRAJ18. VDJdb, accessed 1 November 2021, was searched for CMV, EBV and SARS-CoV-2 annotated TCRs, excluding TCRs annotated for multiple antigens. TCRdb trimmed the raw reads at Q25, called clones with MiXCR and kept productive beta chains. Each entry merges the rows of one CDR3 protein and shows their most common DNA and genes. The V and J calls here are based on TCRdb, not the publication. For this sample the table gives around 67,000 distinct CDR3 sequences, of which roughly an eighth were detected only once. The biggest ten clones account for about 5.8% of the sample.

What the study reported, not specific to this receptor: Matching against VDJdb was skewed toward anti-spike CD8 responses, likely underestimated virus-specific expansions, and missed private and CD4 specificities.

Notes on this clonotype: Its binding antigen is unknown. No quality values exist for individual bases; no much larger clone is one base distant.

Set within a cohort of healthcare workers in London, UK, this nested case-control study involved weekly PCR testing of nasopharyngeal swabs along with blood sampling. Healthcare workers were enrolled in the week of the UK lockdown, from 23 to 31 March 2020, and were followed every week for up to roughly 15 weeks. The V and J genes are TRBV20-1 and TRBJ1-1; 8 bases in the middle match TRBD1. This material consisted of whole blood, taken at baseline. This TCR was recovered from an adult who was a healthcare worker with PCR-confirmed SARS-CoV-2 infection or an uninfected control (not recorded which). The sequence in DNA is TGCAGTGCTAGCCCGACAGGGGTGGCCAGGGGAGCTTTCTTT. Translated, it gives CSASPTGVARGAFF.